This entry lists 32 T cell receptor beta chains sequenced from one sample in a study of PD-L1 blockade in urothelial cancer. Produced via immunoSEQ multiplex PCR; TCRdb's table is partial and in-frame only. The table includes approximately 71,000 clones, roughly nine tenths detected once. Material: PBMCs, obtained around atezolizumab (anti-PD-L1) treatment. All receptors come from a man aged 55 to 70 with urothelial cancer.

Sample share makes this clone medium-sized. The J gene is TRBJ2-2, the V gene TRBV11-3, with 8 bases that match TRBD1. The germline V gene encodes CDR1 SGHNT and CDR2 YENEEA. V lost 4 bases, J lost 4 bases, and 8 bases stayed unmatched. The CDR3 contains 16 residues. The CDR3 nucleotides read TGTGCCAGCAGCTCGTGGACAGGGCAGGGCACCGGGGAGCTGTTTTTT. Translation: CASSSWTGQGTGELFF.

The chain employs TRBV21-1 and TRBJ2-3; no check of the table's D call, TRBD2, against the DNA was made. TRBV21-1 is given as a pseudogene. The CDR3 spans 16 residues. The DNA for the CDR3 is TGTGCCAGCAGCTCCGGGGAAATCCGCAGCACAGATACGCAGTATTTT. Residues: CASSSGEIRSTDTQYF.

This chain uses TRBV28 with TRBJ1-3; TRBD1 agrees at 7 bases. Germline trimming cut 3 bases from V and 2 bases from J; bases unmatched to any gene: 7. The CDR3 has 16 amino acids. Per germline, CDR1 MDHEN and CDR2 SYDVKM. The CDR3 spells CASSLEGAFAGNTIYF. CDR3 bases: TGTGCCAGCAGTTTGGAGGGGGCGTTCGCTGGAAACACCATATATTTT.

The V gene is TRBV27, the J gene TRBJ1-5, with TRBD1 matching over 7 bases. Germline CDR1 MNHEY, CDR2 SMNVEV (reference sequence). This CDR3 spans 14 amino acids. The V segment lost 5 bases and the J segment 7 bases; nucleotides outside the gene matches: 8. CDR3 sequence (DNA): TGTGCCAGCAGTCCCCGGACAGGCTACCAGCCCCAGCATTTT. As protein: CASSPRTGYQPQHF.

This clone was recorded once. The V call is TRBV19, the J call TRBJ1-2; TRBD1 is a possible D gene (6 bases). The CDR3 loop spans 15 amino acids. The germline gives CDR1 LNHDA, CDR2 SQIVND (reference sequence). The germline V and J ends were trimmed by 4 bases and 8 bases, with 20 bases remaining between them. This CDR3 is CASSKGQPTLGGYTF. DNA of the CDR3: TGTGCCAGTAGTAAAGGACAGCCAACACTCGGGGGCTACACCTTC.

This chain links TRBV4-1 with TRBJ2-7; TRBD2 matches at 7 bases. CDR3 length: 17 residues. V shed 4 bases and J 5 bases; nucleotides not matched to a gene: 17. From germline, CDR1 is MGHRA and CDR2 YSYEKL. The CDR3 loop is CASSRVNLAERSNEQYF. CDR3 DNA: TGCGCCAGCAGCCGGGTGAATCTAGCGGAGAGGAGCAACGAGCAGTACTTC.

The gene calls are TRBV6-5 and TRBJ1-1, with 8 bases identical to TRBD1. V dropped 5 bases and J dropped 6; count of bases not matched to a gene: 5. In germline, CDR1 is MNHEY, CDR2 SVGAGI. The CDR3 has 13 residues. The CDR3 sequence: CASSRGQDAEAFF. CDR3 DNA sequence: TGTGCCAGCAGTCGGGGACAGGATGCTGAAGCTTTCTTT.

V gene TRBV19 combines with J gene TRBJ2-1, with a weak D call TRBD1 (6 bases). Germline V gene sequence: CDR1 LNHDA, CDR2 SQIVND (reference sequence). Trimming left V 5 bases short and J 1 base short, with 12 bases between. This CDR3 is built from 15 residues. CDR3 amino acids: CASSHSRGSYNEQFF. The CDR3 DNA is TGTGCCAGTAGTCACTCCAGGGGTTCCTACAATGAGCAGTTCTTC.

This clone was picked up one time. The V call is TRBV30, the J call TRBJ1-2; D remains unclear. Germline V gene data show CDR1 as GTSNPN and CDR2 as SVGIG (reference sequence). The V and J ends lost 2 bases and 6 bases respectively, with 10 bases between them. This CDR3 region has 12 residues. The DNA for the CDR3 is TGTGCCTGGAGTCACTACGAAGATGGCTACACCTTC. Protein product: CAWSHYEDGYTF.

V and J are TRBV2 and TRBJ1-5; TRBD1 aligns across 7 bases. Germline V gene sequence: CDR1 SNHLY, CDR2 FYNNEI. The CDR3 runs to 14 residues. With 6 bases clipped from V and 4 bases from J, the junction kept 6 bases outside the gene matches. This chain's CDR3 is CASRKTGPNQPQHF. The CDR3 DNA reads TGTGCCAGCAGAAAGACAGGGCCAAATCAGCCCCAGCATTTT.

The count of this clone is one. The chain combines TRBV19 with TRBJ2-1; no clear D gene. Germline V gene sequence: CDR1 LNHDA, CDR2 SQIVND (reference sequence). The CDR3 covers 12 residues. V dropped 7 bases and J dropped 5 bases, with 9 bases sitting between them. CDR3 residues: CASKPADNEQFF. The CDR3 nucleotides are TGTGCCAGTAAGCCCGCTGACAATGAGCAGTTCTTC.

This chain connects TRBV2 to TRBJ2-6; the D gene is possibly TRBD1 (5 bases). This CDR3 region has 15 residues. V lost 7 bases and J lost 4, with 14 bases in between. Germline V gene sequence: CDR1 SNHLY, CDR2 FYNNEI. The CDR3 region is CASKQGRAGANVLTF. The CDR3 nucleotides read TGTGCCAGCAAGCAGGGTCGAGCGGGGGCCAACGTCCTGACTTTC.

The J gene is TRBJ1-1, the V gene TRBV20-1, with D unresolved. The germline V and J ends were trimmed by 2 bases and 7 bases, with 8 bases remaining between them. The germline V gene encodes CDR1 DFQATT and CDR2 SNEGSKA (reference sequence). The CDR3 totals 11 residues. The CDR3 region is CSARYGIEAFF. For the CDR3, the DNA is TGCAGTGCTAGATACGGGATTGAAGCTTTCTTT.

The CDR3: CAWSRPPGQETQYF. CDR3 nucleotides: TGTGCCTGGAGTAGACCGCCGGGGCAAGAGACCCAGTACTTC. The rearrangement joins TRBV30 to TRBJ2-5; tentatively, D is TRBD2 (5 bases). This CDR3 has 14 amino acids. CDR1 and CDR2 (germline): GTSNPN, SVGIG (reference sequence). V dropped 2 bases and J dropped 2 bases, with 12 bases sitting between them.

The CDR3: CASSLGRGRTDTQYF. Written as DNA, the CDR3 is TGTGCCAGCAGCTTAGGCAGGGGTCGCACAGATACGCAGTATTTT. The rearrangement links TRBV7-6 to TRBJ2-3; possibly TRBD1 for D (6 bases). The germline CDR1 and CDR2 sequences are SGHVS and FNYEAQ. CDR3 size: 15 residues. Trimming took 1 base from V and 1 from J, leaving 9 bases between them.

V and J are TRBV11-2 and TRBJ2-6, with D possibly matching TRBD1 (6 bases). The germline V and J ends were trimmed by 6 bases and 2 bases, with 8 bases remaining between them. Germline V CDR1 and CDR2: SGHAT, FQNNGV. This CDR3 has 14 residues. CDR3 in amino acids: CASSRGTGANVLTF. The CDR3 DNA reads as TGTGCCAGCAGTAGGGGGACTGGGGCCAACGTCCTGACTTTC.

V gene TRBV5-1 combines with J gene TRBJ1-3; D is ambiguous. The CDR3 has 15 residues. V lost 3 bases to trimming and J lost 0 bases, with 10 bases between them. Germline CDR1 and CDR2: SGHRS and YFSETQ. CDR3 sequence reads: CASSSNGDSGNTIYF. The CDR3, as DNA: TGCGCCAGCAGCTCCAACGGGGACTCTGGAAACACCATATATTTT.

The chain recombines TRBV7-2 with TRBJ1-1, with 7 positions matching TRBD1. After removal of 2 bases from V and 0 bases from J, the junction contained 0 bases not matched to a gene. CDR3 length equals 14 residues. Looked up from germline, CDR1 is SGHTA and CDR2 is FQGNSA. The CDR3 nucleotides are TGTGCCAGCAGCTTACAGGGGGTGAACACTGAAGCTTTCTTT. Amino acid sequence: CASSLQGVNTEAFF.

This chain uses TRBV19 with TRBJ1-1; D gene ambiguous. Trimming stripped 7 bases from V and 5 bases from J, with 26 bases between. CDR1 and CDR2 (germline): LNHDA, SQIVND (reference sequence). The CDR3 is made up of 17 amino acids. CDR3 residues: CASTMGVLAGGWTEAFF. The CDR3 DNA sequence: TGTGCCAGTACCATGGGAGTCCTGGCAGGCGGGTGGACTGAAGCTTTCTTT. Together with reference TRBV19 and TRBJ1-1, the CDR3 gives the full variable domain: DGGITQSPKYLFRKEGQNVTLSCEQNLNHDAMYWYRQDPGQGLRLIYYSQIVNDFQKGDIAEGYSVSREKKESFPLTVTSAQKNPTAFYLCASTMGVLAGGWTEAFFGQGTRLTVV.

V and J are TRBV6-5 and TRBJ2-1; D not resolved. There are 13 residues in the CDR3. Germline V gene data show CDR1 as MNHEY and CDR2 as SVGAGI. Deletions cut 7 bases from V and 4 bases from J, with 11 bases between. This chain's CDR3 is CASTISPYNEQFF. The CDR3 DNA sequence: TGTGCCAGCACTATCTCCCCGTACAATGAGCAGTTCTTC.

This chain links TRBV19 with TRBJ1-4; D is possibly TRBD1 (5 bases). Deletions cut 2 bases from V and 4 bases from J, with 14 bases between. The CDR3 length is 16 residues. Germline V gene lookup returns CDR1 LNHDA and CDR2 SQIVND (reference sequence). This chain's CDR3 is CASSISQGWGNEKLFF. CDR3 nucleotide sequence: TGTGCCAGTAGTATATCCCAGGGATGGGGTAATGAAAAACTGTTTTTT.

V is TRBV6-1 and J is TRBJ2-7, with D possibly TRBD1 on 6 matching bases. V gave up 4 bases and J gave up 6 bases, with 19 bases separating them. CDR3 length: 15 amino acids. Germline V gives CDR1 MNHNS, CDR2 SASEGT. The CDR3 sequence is CASSVQGGIETEQYF. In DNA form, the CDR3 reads TGTGCCAGCAGTGTTCAAGGGGGTATTGAAACCGAGCAGTACTTC.

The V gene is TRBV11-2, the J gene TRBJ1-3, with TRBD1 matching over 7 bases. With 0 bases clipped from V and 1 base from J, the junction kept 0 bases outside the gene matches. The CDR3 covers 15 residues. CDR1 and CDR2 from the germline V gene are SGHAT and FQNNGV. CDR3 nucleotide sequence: TGTGCCAGCAGCTTAGACAGGGGGTCTGGAAACACCATATATTTT. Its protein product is CASSLDRGSGNTIYF.

Here the CDR3 DNA reads TGTGCCAGTAGTATGGATGGAGATCCTAATGAAAAACTGTTTTTT. Amino acid sequence: CASSMDGDPNEKLFF. The chain is built from TRBV19 and TRBJ1-4; D call uncertain. Germline CDR1 LNHDA, CDR2 SQIVND (reference sequence). Trimming left V 3 bases short and J 3 bases short, with 11 bases between. The CDR3 consists of 15 residues.

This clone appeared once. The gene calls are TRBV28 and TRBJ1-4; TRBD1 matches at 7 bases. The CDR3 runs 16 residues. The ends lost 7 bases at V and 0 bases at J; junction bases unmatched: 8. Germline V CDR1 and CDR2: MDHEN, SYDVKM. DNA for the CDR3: TGTGCCAGCATCGCCGGGACAGTCCCAACTAATGAAAAACTGTTTTTT. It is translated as CASIAGTVPTNEKLFF. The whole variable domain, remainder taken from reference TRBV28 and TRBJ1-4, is DVKVTQSSRYLVKRTGEKVFLECVQDMDHENMFWYRQDPGLGLRLIYFSYDVKMKEKGDIPEGYSVSREKKERFSLILESASTNQTSMYLCASIAGTVPTNEKLFFGSGTQLSVL.

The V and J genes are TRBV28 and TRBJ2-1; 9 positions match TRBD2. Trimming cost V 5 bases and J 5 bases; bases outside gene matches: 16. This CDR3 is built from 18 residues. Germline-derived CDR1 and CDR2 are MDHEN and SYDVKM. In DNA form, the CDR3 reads TGTGCCAGCAGTGACACCCATAGCGGGAGAAAATTAGACAATGAGCAGTTCTTC. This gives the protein CASSDTHSGRKLDNEQFF.

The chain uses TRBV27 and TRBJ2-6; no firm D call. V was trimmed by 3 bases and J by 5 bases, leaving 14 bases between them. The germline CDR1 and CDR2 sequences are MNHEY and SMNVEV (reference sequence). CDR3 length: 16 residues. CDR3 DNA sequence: TGTGCCAGCAGTTTGCACTCCGCGGAGAGGGCCAACGTCCTGACTTTC. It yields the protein CASSLHSAERANVLTF.

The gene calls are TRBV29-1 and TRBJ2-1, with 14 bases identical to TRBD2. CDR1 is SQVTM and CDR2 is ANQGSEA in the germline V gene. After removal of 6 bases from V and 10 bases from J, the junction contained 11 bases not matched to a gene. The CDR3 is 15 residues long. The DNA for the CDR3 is TGCAGCGTAGAGAAGGGACTAGCGGGGGCTGGAGAGCAGTTCTTC. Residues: CSVEKGLAGAGEQFF.

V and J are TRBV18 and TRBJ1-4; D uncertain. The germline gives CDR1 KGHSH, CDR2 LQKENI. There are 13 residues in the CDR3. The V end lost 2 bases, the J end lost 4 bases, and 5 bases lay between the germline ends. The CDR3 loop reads CASSPGLNEKLFF. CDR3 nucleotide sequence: TGTGCCAGCTCACCAGGCCTTAATGAAAAACTGTTTTTT.

This CDR3 is CASSKSGTDFYNEQFF. CDR3 nucleotide sequence: TGTGCCAGCAGCAAATCCGGGACAGACTTCTACAATGAGCAGTTCTTC. The gene calls are TRBV7-9 and TRBJ2-1; 7 nucleotides agree with TRBD1. V lost 5 bases to trimming and J lost 3 bases; unmatched junction nucleotides: 10. Germline CDR1 is SEHNR and CDR2 is FQNEAQ (reference sequence). This CDR3 is built from 16 residues.

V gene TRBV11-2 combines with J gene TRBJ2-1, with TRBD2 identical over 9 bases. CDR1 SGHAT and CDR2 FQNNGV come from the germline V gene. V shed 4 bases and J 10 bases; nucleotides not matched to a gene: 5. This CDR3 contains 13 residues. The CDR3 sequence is CASSSPSGREQFF. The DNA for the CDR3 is TGTGCCAGCAGCTCCCCCAGCGGGAGGGAGCAGTTCTTC.

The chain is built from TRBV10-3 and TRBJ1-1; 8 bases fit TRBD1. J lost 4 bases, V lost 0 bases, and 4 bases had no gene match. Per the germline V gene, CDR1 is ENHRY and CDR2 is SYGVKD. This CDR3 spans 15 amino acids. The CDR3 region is CAISESGTGGTEAFF. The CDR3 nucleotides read TGTGCCATCAGTGAGTCCGGGACAGGAGGCACTGAAGCTTTCTTT.